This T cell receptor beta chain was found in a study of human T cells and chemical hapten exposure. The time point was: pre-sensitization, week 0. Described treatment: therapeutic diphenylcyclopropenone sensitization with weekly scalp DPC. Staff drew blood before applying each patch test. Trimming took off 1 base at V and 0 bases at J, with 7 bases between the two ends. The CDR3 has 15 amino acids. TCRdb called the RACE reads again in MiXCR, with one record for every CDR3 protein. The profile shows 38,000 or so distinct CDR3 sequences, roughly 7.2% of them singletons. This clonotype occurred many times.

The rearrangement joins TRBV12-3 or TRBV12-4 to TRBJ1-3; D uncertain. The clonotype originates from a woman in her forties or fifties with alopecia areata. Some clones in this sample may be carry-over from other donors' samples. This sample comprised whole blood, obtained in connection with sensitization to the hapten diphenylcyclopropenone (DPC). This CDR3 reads CASSLGSLSGNTIYF. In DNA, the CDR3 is TGTGCCAGCAGTTTAGGCTCCCTCTCTGGAAACACCATATATTTT.